This T cell receptor beta chain was documented in a study of graft-versus-host responses after intestinal transplantation (dated by TCRdb to about 2021). For the wider study: Multivisceral, liver-intestinal, or isolated intestinal transplants were received by the recipients. Anti-thymocyte globulin induction was given to all recipients, followed by maintenance tacrolimus and steroids for two to four years. After intestinal transplantation, graft-versus-host and host-versus-graft alloreactive T cell clones in the graft, circulation and bone marrow were tracked using bulk TCR-beta CDR3 sequencing. To identify alloreactive clones, pre-transplant mixed lymphocyte reaction products were sequenced and then compared with unstimulated pre-transplant donor and recipient T cells. Of the 20 to 25 intestinal transplant recipients enrolled in the cohort, one of whom was a retransplant, 3 patients without pretransplant specimens were excluded. Donor T cell macrochimerism was defined as a peak of at least 4% donor T cells among recipient peripheral blood mononuclear cells. Rather than going through the commercial service, samples from three later patients were sequenced in-house on an Illumina MiSeq and processed with MiXCR. The investigation overall reported the following: GvH clones were detected in recipient bone marrow, and some appeared earlier in ileal mucosa or blood, consistent with an intestinal mucosal origin. Early after transplant, peak levels of circulating GvH clones were found to be associated with declines in HvG clones. The conclusions were limited by the relatively low number and heterogeneity of the intestinal transplant patients. In the allografts of patients with donor T cell macrochimerism, GvH to HvG T cell clonal ratios were high.

The CDR3 runs 15 amino acids, cysteine and phenylalanine included. Kept here is only the CDR3 DNA, which spans 45 bases and is read in frame from base 1. CDR1 and CDR2 were assigned from the germline V gene (reference sequence) as LNHNV and YYDKDF. Germline trimming amounts to 1 base on V and 4 bases on J, with 3 as the count of junction bases outside the gene matches. Library generation was performed with the immunoSEQ multiplex PCR assay. For most patients, genomic DNA was isolated with the Qiagen DNeasy Blood and Tissue Kit and sent frozen to Adaptive Biotechnologies for TCR sequencing. For most patients, high-throughput TCR-beta CDR3 sequencing of genomic DNA was performed by Adaptive Biotechnologies. On the study's bioinformatics: Adaptive's ImmunoSEQ software was the source of the TCR sequencing data for 15 to 20 patients, while a few other patients were processed with MiXCR and VDJtools. CD4 versus CD8 sorting errors were corrected by removing sequences found in both subsets at a frequency ratio below 5:1. CDR3 nucleotide sequences shared by donor and recipient were removed because the origin of these sequences could not be assigned. To count as alloreactive, a clone needed at least 2-fold expansion over unstimulated cells and a minimum CFSE-low frequency of 0.002% (template counts) or 0.001% (read counts). Mappable clones were those detected in sequenced pre-transplant spleen, lymph node, or MLR CFSE-low populations of the donor or recipient. The cumulative frequency of alloreactive clones was calculated as a percentage of all sequences, weighted by copy number. Entries here come from immuneACCESS through TCRdb and include only in-frame sequences with V and J called. Some clones fail to appear in such tables; in the studies checked, an unresolved V gene covers under half of the shortfall, and the cause of the remainder is unknown. Clone size and the V and J calls come from that table; the DNA yielded D and trimming. Across this sample there are about 92,000 clones, with over 80% seen only once. Around 5.8% of the sample rests with the top ten.

A note on this clone: No cognate antigen has been identified for it. Base qualities are not at hand, and no much larger clone is one base apart.

In light of the paper, this sample's time point label describes: cells obtained before transplantation from donor or recipient. CD3+CD4+ and CD3+CD8+ populations were FACS-sorted from unstimulated pre-transplant donor and recipient cells taken from spleen or lymph nodes. The TCR comes from a human donor who received an intestinal transplant. The sequencing used unstimulated CD8+ T cells sorted from spleen or lymph node cells, collected before intestinal transplant. The chain employs TRBV15 and TRBJ1-5; 8 central nucleotides agree with TRBD1. The bases read TGTGCCACCAGCAGAGGGGGACAGGTAAATCAGCCCCAGCATTTT. Its translation reads: CATSRGGQVNQPQHF.